The following is a TCR beta chain sequence with its context. Unmatched junction bases numbered 10, after V lost 5 bases and J lost 4 bases. This CDR3 has 16 residues. Germline lookup yields CDR1 LNHDA and CDR2 SQIVND (reference sequence). This specimen comes from a study of blood T cell repertoires in COVID-19. Turning to the study itself: Italy, Spain and the United States were the sources of the convalescent and acute COVID-19 samples.

One Seattle source followed patients from active infection through their disease course. In the source study's methods: Amplification with reference gene primers provided the estimates of nucleated cell counts. Sequencing used immunoSEQ multiplex PCR; TCRdb keeps in-frame clones, though not all of them. V and J calls and clone size are those listed in that table; D and trimming were worked out from the DNA. Altogether hundreds of thousands of clones are present, around 90% being singletons, with the ten largest covering 7.8%. The TCR comes from a woman aged 50 to 60 with COVID-19, enrolled during active disease. The gene calls are TRBV19 and TRBJ2-3; 9 nucleotides match TRBD1. The specimen was peripheral blood. The CDR3 DNA reads TGTGCCAGTAGTTTAAGGACAGGGGCCATCCCAGATACGCAGTATTTT. Translation: CASSLRTGAIPDTQYF.